Presented here are 23 T cell receptor beta chains from one specimen sequenced in a study of T cell responses to AZD1222 COVID-19 vaccine (dated by TCRdb to 2020 to 2023). Receptor amplification or capture employed the immunoSEQ multiplex PCR assay. Not all clones reach the TCRdb copy of this immuneACCESS table, which keeps in-frame sequences only. Checked studies attribute under half of the gap to unresolved V genes and leave the rest unexplained. The sample includes some 130,000 clones, with approximately 90% observed a single time. The ten most abundant clones make up approximately 0.98% of the sample. The label giving this sample's time point can be read as: about 28 days (+/-7) after the second vaccine dose. The starting material was peripheral blood, obtained 28 days after the second AZD1222 dose. These receptors were obtained from an adult who received the AZD1222 COVID-19 vaccine.

DNA for the CDR3: TGCGCCAGCAGCTTCTCAGGGTCCACCGGGGAGCTGTTTTTT. Amino acids: CASSFSGSTGELFF. The chain links TRBV5-1 to TRBJ2-2; possibly TRBD1 for D (5 bases). Deletions cut 2 bases from V and 4 bases from J, with 9 bases between. There are 14 residues in the CDR3. From germline, CDR1 is SGHRS and CDR2 YFSETQ.

The chain couples TRBV11-1 to TRBJ2-7; D unclear. CDR1 is SGHAT, CDR2 FQDESV, per germline (reference sequence). The CDR3 consists of 12 residues. V lost 6 bases and J lost 2, with 8 bases in between. The CDR3 loop reads CASSGLTYEQYF. In DNA, the CDR3 is TGTGCCAGCAGTGGCCTAACCTACGAGCAGTACTTC.

V and J are TRBV5-1 and TRBJ1-2, with D perhaps TRBD1 (5 bases). CDR3 length: 16 amino acids. The V gene's germline CDR1 is SGHRS and CDR2 YFSETQ. Trimming took off 2 bases at V and 0 bases at J, with 14 bases between the two ends. CDR3 nucleotide sequence: TGCGCCAGCAGCTTTGGGGGGGACCCCACTAACTATGGCTACACCTTC. Protein sequence: CASSFGGDPTNYGYTF. Combining the CDR3 with reference TRBV5-1 and TRBJ1-2 gives the whole variable domain KAGVTQTPRYLIKTRGQQVTLSCSPISGHRSVSWYQQTPGQGLQFLFEYFSETQRNKGNFPGRFSGRQFSNSRSEMNVSTLELGDSALYLCASSFGGDPTNYGYTFGSGTRLTVV.

V and J are TRBV5-1 and TRBJ1-2; 8 bases fit TRBD1. The germline gives CDR1 SGHRS, CDR2 YFSETQ. The CDR3 loop spans 13 amino acids. After removal of 2 bases from V and 6 bases from J, the junction contained 3 bases not matched to a gene. CDR3 sequence reads: CASSLGQGHGYTF. The CDR3 DNA follows: TGCGCCAGCAGCTTAGGACAGGGTCATGGCTACACCTTC.

The chain employs TRBV11-3 and TRBJ2-3; weak D call: TRBD2 (6 bases). V lost 5 bases and J lost 0, with 15 bases in between. Germline V CDR1 and CDR2: SGHNT, YENEEA. The CDR3 extends over 16 amino acids. DNA of the CDR3: TGTGCCAGCAGCCCAATTAGCGGAGTTAGCACAGATACGCAGTATTTT. It codes for CASSPISGVSTDTQYF.

CDR3 residues: CASSFIGLAAREQYF. DNA of the CDR3: TGTGCCAGCAGCTTTATCGGACTAGCGGCAAGGGAGCAGTACTTC. The rearrangement links TRBV5-6 to TRBJ2-7, with 10 bases fitting TRBD2. The CDR3 runs to 15 residues. With 2 bases clipped from V and 7 bases from J, the junction kept 9 bases outside the gene matches. Germline-derived CDR1 and CDR2 are SGHDT and YYEEEE.

The V gene is TRBV19, the J gene TRBJ2-5, with D tentatively TRBD2 (6 bases). V lost 5 bases to trimming and J lost 4 bases, with 11 bases between them. CDR1 LNHDA and CDR2 SQIVND come from the germline V gene (reference sequence). There are 13 residues in the CDR3. The CDR3 DNA reads TGTGCCAGTAGTGGGGGGTTAGCAGAGACCCAGTACTTC. Protein sequence: CASSGGLAETQYF.

V gene TRBV18 combines with J gene TRBJ1-2; possibly TRBD1 for D (5 bases). V was trimmed by 2 bases and J by 4 bases, leaving 8 bases between them. CDR3 length equals 13 residues. Germline V CDR1 and CDR2: KGHSH, LQKENI. The CDR3 loop reads CASSPKGPYGYTF. The CDR3 DNA reads as TGTGCCAGCTCACCAAAGGGGCCCTATGGCTACACCTTC.

The V and J genes are TRBV5-4 and TRBJ1-1; 11 positions agree with TRBD1. The CDR3 is 13 residues long. CDR1 and CDR2 (germline): SGHNT, YYREEE (reference sequence). Unmatched junction bases numbered 2, after V lost 4 bases and J lost 6 bases. The CDR3 is CASSTDRGPEAFF. In nucleotides, the CDR3 is TGTGCCAGCAGCACGGACAGGGGGCCTGAAGCTTTCTTT. The variable domain in full, with the rest retrieved from reference TRBV5-4 and TRBJ1-1, is ETGVTQSPTHLIKTRGQQVTLRCSSQSGHNTVSWYQQALGQGPQFIFQYYREEENGRGNFPPRFSGLQFPNYSSELNVNALELDDSALYLCASSTDRGPEAFFGQGTRLTVV.

This clone was recorded once. The rearrangement uses TRBV19 and TRBJ1-6; D might be TRBD1 (6 bases). V lost 3 bases, J lost 8 bases, and 11 bases lay in between. Germline loops: CDR1 LNHDA, CDR2 SQIVND (reference sequence). The CDR3 is 14 amino acids. CDR3 sequence reads: CASSMKGGDSPLHF. The CDR3, as DNA: TGTGCCAGTAGTATGAAAGGGGGGGATTCACCCCTCCACTTT.

V gene TRBV6-5 combines with J gene TRBJ2-2; D uncertain. The germline CDR1 and CDR2 sequences are MNHEY and SVGAGI. This CDR3 has 13 residues. Trimming took 6 bases from V and 2 from J, leaving 7 bases between them. The CDR3 DNA follows: TGTGCCAGCAGGAAAGAAAACACCGGGGAGCTGTTTTTT. It yields the protein CASRKENTGELFF.

The V gene is TRBV18, the J gene TRBJ2-5; either TRBD1 or TRBD2 may fit D (5 bases each). The length of the CDR3 is 13 residues. CDR1 is KGHSH and CDR2 is LQKENI in the germline V gene. V lost 6 bases to trimming and J lost 2 bases, with 10 bases between them. CDR3 coding DNA: TGTGCCAGCTCTCCGGGGCTACAAGAGACCCAGTACTTC. Protein product: CASSPGLQETQYF.

The chain carries TRBV28 and TRBJ1-5; no definite D call. The V end was cut by 8 bases, the J end by 6 bases, with 11 bases between. Germline V gene sequence: CDR1 MDHEN, CDR2 SYDVKM. This CDR3 comprises 12 residues. Here the CDR3 DNA reads TGTGCCAGCCGCGATGGCGGTCAGCCCCAGCATTTT. Translating it yields CASRDGGQPQHF.

The V gene is TRBV2, the J gene TRBJ2-1; perhaps TRBD2 as D (6 bases). Trimming took 6 bases from V and 8 from J, leaving 17 bases between them. The V gene's germline CDR1 is SNHLY and CDR2 FYNNEI. This CDR3 has 14 residues. CDR3 DNA sequence: TGTGCCAGCAGGGCGACTAGTTACGTCCATGAGCAGTTCTTC. Its translation is CASRATSYVHEQFF.

CDR3 coding DNA: TGTGCCACCAGCCACCGGGACAGAGATCAGCCCCAGCATTTT. Protein: CATSHRDRDQPQHF. J is TRBJ1-5 and V is TRBV24-1; TRBD1 matches 7 bases. Germline trimming cut 7 bases from V and 5 bases from J; bases unmatched to any gene: 7. Germline CDR1 is KGHDR and CDR2 is SFDVKD. The CDR3 extends over 14 amino acids.

The V and J genes are TRBV7-9 and TRBJ1-2; 7 nucleotides align to TRBD1. The CDR3 totals 16 residues. The V gene end was trimmed by 5 bases and the J gene end by 0 bases; junction bases not matched to a gene: 9. Germline V gene data show CDR1 as SEHNR and CDR2 as FQNEAQ (reference sequence). The CDR3 nucleotides are TGTGCCAGCAGCCCGGACAGGTTCTTAGCTAACTATGGCTACACCTTC. Amino acids: CASSPDRFLANYGYTF.

The J gene is TRBJ2-1, the V gene TRBV21-1; the table's D gene call, TRBD2, was not cross checked with the DNA. TRBV21-1 is a listed pseudogene. The CDR3 has 15 residues. In nucleotides, the CDR3 is TGTGCCAGCAGCAAAGATCCGGGGTTCTACAATGAGCAGTTCTTC. Its translation: CASSKDPGFYNEQFF.

This clone was seen a single time. The chain recombines TRBV27 with TRBJ2-5; D perhaps matches TRBD1 (5 bases). V shed 5 bases and J shed 1 base, with 26 bases lying between them. Germline CDR1 MNHEY, CDR2 SMNVEV (reference sequence). CDR3 length equals 19 residues. CDR3 loop: CASSAQQYVFGAVQETQYF. The CDR3 region has the DNA TGTGCCAGCAGTGCCCAACAGTATGTCTTTGGGGCGGTCCAAGAGACCCAGTACTTC.

This clone showed up just a few times. The chain is built from TRBV3-1 (or the pseudogene TRBV3-2) and TRBJ1-3, with D possibly TRBD1 on 5 matching bases. Trimming cost V 3 bases and J 3 bases, with 6 bases left between them. The CDR3 length is 13 residues. Germline CDR1 reads LGHDT; CDR2 reads YNNKEL (reference sequence). The CDR3 DNA sequence: TGTGCCAGCAGCCATGGGGGTGGAAACACCATATATTTT. Translating it yields CASSHGGGNTIYF.

This clone appeared once. V usage is TRBV5-1 and J usage is TRBJ2-3, with 13 bases lining up with TRBD2. CDR1 is SGHRS and CDR2 is YFSETQ in the germline V gene. Unmatched junction bases numbered 9, after V lost 4 bases and J lost 1 base. The CDR3 has 18 residues. As DNA, the CDR3 is TGCGCCAGCAGCATCAGACTAGCGGGAGGATGGGGCACAGATACGCAGTATTTT. As protein: CASSIRLAGGWGTDTQYF.

CDR3 sequence: CSPQFADTQYF. The CDR3 coding sequence is TGCAGCCCTCAGTTTGCAGATACGCAGTATTTT. The chain is built from TRBV20-1 and TRBJ2-3; D gene ambiguous. Germline V lookup: CDR1 DFQATT, CDR2 SNEGSKA (reference sequence). CDR3 length: 11 residues.

The genes are TRBV11-1 and TRBJ2-7; D might be TRBD1 or TRBD2, each matching 5 bases. The CDR3 length is 16 residues. V lost 4 bases and J 3 bases, leaving 19 bases between the germline ends. Germline values: CDR1 SGHAT, CDR2 FQDESV (reference sequence). As DNA, the CDR3 is TGTGCCAGCAGCTCTGAAGAGGGGTATGCGTTCTACGAGCAGTACTTC. This translates into CASSSEEGYAFYEQYF.

The CDR3 protein is CASRPQTNEKLFF. The CDR3 nucleotides are TGCGCCAGCAGGCCACAGACTAATGAAAAACTGTTTTTT. J is TRBJ1-4 and V is TRBV5-1; no firm D call. There are 13 residues in the CDR3. Germline V CDR1 and CDR2: SGHRS, YFSETQ. V was clipped by 5 bases and J by 2 bases, with 7 bases between them. The full variable domain, rest sourced from reference TRBV5-1 and TRBJ1-4, is KAGVTQTPRYLIKTRGQQVTLSCSPISGHRSVSWYQQTPGQGLQFLFEYFSETQRNKGNFPGRFSGRQFSNSRSEMNVSTLELGDSALYLCASRPQTNEKLFFGSGTQLSVL.